This entry features one T cell receptor (beta chain) sequence. TCRdb's table, derived via immunoSEQ multiplex PCR, lists solely in-frame clones and lacks some. This sample yields 200,000 to 250,000 clones, of which nearly 90% are seen a single time; approximately 12% belongs to the top ten. The data were taken from a study of blood T cell repertoires in COVID-19. About the study: Spain, Italy and the United States supplied samples that represented acute and convalescent COVID-19. The analysed material was cDNA or gDNA that came from T cells, B-cell-depleted T cells, or PBMCs.

Per the germline V gene, CDR1 is SGHDT and CDR2 is YYEEEE. V lost 0 bases and J lost 5, with 12 bases in between. This CDR3 contains 14 residues. The rearrangement uses TRBV5-6 and TRBJ2-7, with D maybe TRBD1 (5 bases). The specimen sequenced was peripheral blood. The sequence came from a woman between 18 and 29 years old who had recovered from COVID-19. CDR3 DNA sequence: TGTGCCAGCAGCTTGGAGGTCGGCAGGGACGAGCAGTACTTC. Residues: CASSLEVGRDEQYF.